This TCR beta chain was documented in a study of regulatory T cells in long-lasting Graves disease. Study-wide findings and caveats: With persistent disease, TRBV28, TRBJ1-2 and TRBJ2-5 were the favored segments.

TCR beta libraries were built with iRepertoire HTBI primers and Arm-PCR of CDR3 regions. TCRdb re-derived calls from the multiplex PCR reads in MiXCR, one entry per CDR3 protein. The sample includes about 530,000 distinct CDR3 sequences, around 15% of them seen just once. Per germline, CDR1 SGHNT and CDR2 YYREEE (reference sequence). The CDR3 loop spans 14 amino acids. V lost 4 bases and J lost 4, with 14 bases in between. Time point in this sample: newly diagnosed GD, antithyroid drugs for less than 3 months. Following extraction of RNA from PBMCs, that RNA was used to make the TCR library. Patients all came to the study from an endocrinology department in Xi'an, China. As for this clonotype: The antigen remains unidentified.

This sample also belongs to another study, concerning T cells in Graves' hyperthyroidism and ophthalmopathy. In that study: It was considered stable Graves' hyperthyroidism when ophthalmopathy did not progress within 18 months. In the analysis, a 13 V-J model separated ophthalmopathy from stable hyperthyroidism.

The specimen was peripheral blood mononuclear cells (PBMCs), collected at new diagnosis, from a patient treated with antithyroid drugs. V gene TRBV5-4 combines with J gene TRBJ1-1; no reliable D call. The source of this sequence is a woman aged 40 to 65 with Graves disease. For the CDR3, the DNA is TGTGCCAGCAGCCTACCGGACCGGACCACTGAAGCTTTCTTT. Translating gives CASSLPDRTTEAFF.